This TCR beta chain comes out of a study of CD8 T cells in Susac syndrome. Trimming removed 2 bases at V and 7 bases at J, with 12 bases between. This CDR3 has 14 amino acids. The germline V gene encodes CDR1 SEHNR and CDR2 FQNEAQ (reference sequence). Reverse transcription used about 0.45 to 1 ug RNA and random hexamers. A single record per CDR3 protein comes from TCRdb applying MiXCR to the immunoSEQ multiplex PCR reads. The table lists approximately 220,000 distinct CDR3 sequences, 92% of them singletons. The chain couples TRBV7-9 to TRBJ2-1; either TRBD1 or TRBD2 may fit D (5 bases each). The TCR originated in a human donor with multiple sclerosis. The source material was CD8+ T cells from PBMCs. As DNA, the CDR3 is TGTGCCAGCAGCTTAAGACAGAGGGGAAATGAGCAGTTCTTC. It codes for CASSLRQRGNEQFF.